Below are 32 T cell receptor beta chains sequenced from a single sample in a study of cytomegalovirus exposure and HLA in healthy donors. Use of 60 Vbeta and 13 Jbeta primers characterized the PCR. Here immunoSEQ multiplex PCR was the method, and the copy in TCRdb shows in-frame clones only, minus some. This table has some 100,000 clones, 65% to 75% appearing once. Input material: PBMCs. The receptors were gathered from a woman aged 18-29 years in good health and CMV-seropositive.

The sample holds a few counts of this clone. V gene TRBV19 combines with J gene TRBJ1-4, with 9 bases lining up with TRBD1. Germline loops: CDR1 LNHDA, CDR2 SQIVND (reference sequence). This CDR3 is built from 15 residues. With 4 bases clipped from V and 7 bases from J, the junction kept 7 bases outside the gene matches. The CDR3 reads CASSKPGQGGEKLFF. Written as DNA, the CDR3 is TGTGCCAGTAGTAAGCCGGGACAGGGAGGTGAAAAACTGTTTTTT.

The V call is TRBV11-1, the J call TRBJ2-2; D possibly corresponds to TRBD1 (5 bases). The CDR3 consists of 16 residues. Per germline, CDR1 SGHAT and CDR2 FQDESV (reference sequence). V gave up 2 bases and J gave up 4 bases, with 14 bases separating them. CDR3 DNA: TGTGCCAGCAGCTTACTAGGGGCCCCGAGCACCGGGGAGCTGTTTTTT. Encoded protein: CASSLLGAPSTGELFF.

The chain has TRBV27 and TRBJ1-2; D is uncertain. This CDR3 region has 16 residues. Per germline, CDR1 MNHEY and CDR2 SMNVEV (reference sequence). Trimming pared 5 bases from V and 2 bases from J, leaving 18 bases between. The CDR3 spells CASSPIIPRRNYGYTF. DNA for the CDR3: TGTGCCAGCAGTCCCATCATCCCCAGGCGCAACTATGGCTACACCTTC.

The chain employs TRBV6-5 and TRBJ2-5; 13 nucleotides line up with TRBD2. The assigned J gene may be wrong: the sequence end matches TRBJ2-7 better. Germline values: CDR1 MNHEY, CDR2 SVGAGI. The CDR3 is 16 amino acids. The CDR3 region is CASSSWTSGRPYEQYF. In nucleotides, the CDR3 is TGTGCCAGCAGTTCTTGGACTAGCGGGAGACCCTACGAGCAGTACTTC.

Only a few counts were recorded for this clone. The chain recombines TRBV6-4 with TRBJ2-7; 11 positions agree with TRBD1. J lost 6 bases, V lost 4 bases, and 5 bases had no gene match. The CDR3 is 14 amino acids. The V gene's germline CDR1 is MRHNA and CDR2 SNTAGT. The CDR3, as DNA: TGTGCCAGCAGTGCCGGGACAGGGGGGGGCGAGCAGTACTTC. The encoded protein is CASSAGTGGGEQYF.

The V gene is TRBV18, the J gene TRBJ2-7; 10 bases align to TRBD1. CDR3 length equals 16 residues. Germline V gene sequence: CDR1 KGHSH, CDR2 LQKENI. J lost 0 bases, V lost 6 bases, and 8 bases had no gene match. The DNA of the CDR3 is TGTGCCAGCTCTCACGGACAGGGGGGGGCCTCCTACGAGCAGTACTTC. It specifies CASSHGQGGASYEQYF.

This clone was found once. This rearrangement joins TRBV9 to TRBJ2-3, with TRBD1 matching 7 bases. Per germline, CDR1 SGDLS and CDR2 YYNGEE. The ends lost 4 bases at V and 0 bases at J; junction bases unmatched: 2. The length of the CDR3 is 14 residues. CDR3 in amino acids: CASSPTGSTDTQYF. CDR3 DNA sequence: TGTGCCAGCAGCCCGACAGGGAGCACAGATACGCAGTATTTT.

CDR3 region: CASSYSGGVGGYTF. CDR3 DNA: TGTGCCAGCAGTTACTCGGGCGGGGTAGGTGGCTACACCTTC. V usage is TRBV6-5 and J usage is TRBJ1-2; D remains ambiguous. Trimming left V 0 bases short and J 7 bases short, with 12 bases between. Germline loops: CDR1 MNHEY, CDR2 SVGAGI. The CDR3 spans 14 residues.

CDR3 bases: TGTGCCAGCAGCTTAGGTGGCCAGGGGGCTGGCTACGAGCAGTACTTC. Translating it yields CASSLGGQGAGYEQYF. The J gene is TRBJ2-7, the V gene TRBV13; 8 nucleotides match TRBD1. This CDR3 has 16 residues. The germline gives CDR1 PRHDT, CDR2 FYEKMQ (reference sequence). V lost 0 bases to trimming and J lost 3 bases; unmatched junction nucleotides: 7. Looking up the rest from reference TRBV13 and TRBJ2-7 gives the full variable domain: AAGVIQSPRHLIKEKRETATLKCYPIPRHDTVYWYQQGPGQDPQFLISFYEKMQSDKGSIPDRFSAQQFSDYHSELNMSSLELGDSALYFCASSLGGQGAGYEQYFGPGTRLTVT.

The chain links TRBV28 to TRBJ1-5, with D possibly being TRBD1 (6 bases). The length of the CDR3 is 16 residues. Germline values: CDR1 MDHEN, CDR2 SYDVKM. Trimming took 6 bases from V and 3 from J, leaving 18 bases between them. CDR3: CASREPLTGLNQPQHF. For the CDR3, the DNA is TGTGCCAGCAGAGAGCCCTTGACAGGTCTCAATCAGCCCCAGCATTTT.

V usage is TRBV7-6 and J usage is TRBJ2-6, with 7 nucleotides matching TRBD1. Germline trimming cut 5 bases from V and 0 bases from J; bases unmatched to any gene: 4. Germline values: CDR1 SGHVS, CDR2 FNYEAQ. This CDR3 contains 16 residues. The CDR3 region is CASSKGQDSGANVLTF. Written as DNA, the CDR3 is TGTGCCAGCAGCAAAGGACAGGACTCTGGGGCCAACGTCCTGACTTTC.

V usage is TRBV27 and J usage is TRBJ2-7, with TRBD2 identical over 9 bases. This CDR3 has 14 residues. Unmatched junction bases numbered 3, after V lost 4 bases and J lost 2 bases. Germline CDR1 and CDR2: MNHEY and SMNVEV (reference sequence). The CDR3 protein is CASSSQREAYEQYF. As DNA, the CDR3 is TGTGCCAGCAGTTCCCAGCGGGAGGCCTACGAGCAGTACTTC.

This clone was found a few times. The CDR3: CASTEPSGRSDEQFF. CDR3 in DNA: TGTGCCAGCACCGAACCTAGCGGGAGATCTGATGAGCAGTTCTTC. The chain is built from TRBV2 and TRBJ2-1; 10 positions agree with TRBD2. The CDR3 runs to 15 residues. With V trimmed by 7 bases and J by 8 bases, 11 bases remained unmatched. Germline CDR1 SNHLY, CDR2 FYNNEI.

The V call is TRBV6-5, the J call TRBJ1-1, with D perhaps matching TRBD1 (6 bases). Germline V gene data show CDR1 as MNHEY and CDR2 as SVGAGI. The CDR3 sequence is 14 residues long. Trimming took off 8 bases at V and 3 bases at J, with 16 bases between the two ends. CDR3 coding DNA: TGTGCCAGCGCCCTGGGGGGGCGGTACACTGAAGCTTTCTTT. It yields the protein CASALGGRYTEAFF.

This clone was seen once. The chain is built from TRBV28 and TRBJ2-7, with D possibly matching TRBD1 (7 bases). Trimming removed 3 bases from V and 3 bases from J, with 12 bases in between. Looked up from germline, CDR1 is MDHEN and CDR2 is SYDVKM. The CDR3 spans 14 residues. The CDR3 sequence: CASSFLQGGYEQYF. CDR3 nucleotides: TGTGCCAGCAGTTTTCTCCAGGGGGGCTACGAGCAGTACTTC.

The genes are TRBV30 and TRBJ2-5; D perhaps matches TRBD2 (6 bases). The CDR3 covers 12 residues. V lost 2 bases and J lost 5, with 9 bases in between. Germline CDR1 reads GTSNPN; CDR2 reads SVGIG (reference sequence). The CDR3 DNA sequence: TGTGCCTGGAGTACCAGCGGGGAGACCCAGTACTTC. This encodes CAWSTSGETQYF. Combining the CDR3 with reference TRBV30 and TRBJ2-5 gives the whole variable domain SQTIHQWPATLVQPVGSPLSLECTVEGTSNPNLYWYRQAAGRGLQLLFYSVGIGQISSEVPQNLSASRPQDRQFILSSKKLLLSDSGFYLCAWSTSGETQYFGPGTRLLVL.

This chain uses TRBV21-1 with TRBJ2-7; no DNA check was done on the table's D call, TRBD1. TRBV21-1 has pseudogene status. The length of the CDR3 is 14 residues. CDR3: CAYSRQGSSYEQYF. The CDR3 DNA reads TGTGCCTACAGTAGGCAGGGCTCCTCCTACGAGCAGTACTTC.

The chain couples TRBV2 to TRBJ2-7, with no clear D. The CDR3 extends over 10 amino acids. V shed 4 bases and J shed 4 bases, with 2 bases lying between them. Germline V lookup: CDR1 SNHLY, CDR2 FYNNEI. CDR3 sequence reads: CASSAYEQYF. In nucleotides, the CDR3 is TGTGCCAGCAGTGCTTACGAGCAGTACTTC.

This chain connects TRBV10-3 to TRBJ1-2, with D possibly matching TRBD1 (5 bases). With 0 bases removed from V and 6 bases from J, the gap between germline ends came to 14 bases. The CDR3 sequence is 15 residues long. CDR1 and CDR2 from the germline V gene are ENHRY and SYGVKD. The CDR3, as DNA: TGTGCCATCAGTGAGTCGTTGGAGGGACGAGATGGCTACACCTTC. Its translation: CAISESLEGRDGYTF.

This clone was detected only a few times. CDR3 amino acids: CASSPLAGENTGELFF. The CDR3 coding sequence is TGTGCCAGCAGCCCACTAGCGGGAGAGAACACCGGGGAGCTGTTTTTT. V and J are TRBV7-3 and TRBJ2-2; TRBD2 aligns across 11 bases. Trimming removed 5 bases from V and 1 base from J; junction bases left unmatched: 3. The CDR3 totals 16 residues. Germline CDR1 SGHTA, CDR2 FQGTGA.

The chain is built from TRBV30 and TRBJ2-1; D is perhaps TRBD2 (6 bases). The germline V gene has CDR1 GTSNPN and CDR2 SVGIG (reference sequence). This CDR3 comprises 15 residues. Trimming cost V 3 bases and J 1 base, with 13 bases left between them. CDR3 protein: CAWSPGLGSYNEQFF. The CDR3 DNA is TGTGCCTGGAGCCCGGGACTGGGTTCCTACAATGAGCAGTTCTTC.

This clone was seen a few times. The chain uses TRBV6-5 and TRBJ2-5; 7 bases are a match to TRBD1. CDR1 and CDR2 (germline): MNHEY, SVGAGI. The CDR3 consists of 15 residues. V shed 6 bases, J shed 5 bases, and the junction held 12 bases outside the gene matches. The CDR3 bases are TGTGCCAGCAGACTACACAGGGGTCTGCATGAGACCCAGTACTTC. Translation: CASRLHRGLHETQYF.

This clone was found a few times. The chain joins TRBV4-3 to TRBJ2-7, with 8 bases fitting TRBD1. The CDR3 extends over 15 amino acids. The trim removed 1 base at V and 6 bases at J, leaving 8 bases unmatched. Germline V lookup: CDR1 LGHNA, CDR2 YSLEER. In DNA, the CDR3 is TGCGCCAGCAGCCAAGCGACAGGGGCACCAGGCGAGCAGTACTTC. Translated, it gives CASSQATGAPGEQYF.

The rearrangement uses TRBV7-8 and TRBJ2-1; 7 bases match TRBD1. The CDR3 has 13 amino acids. The trim removed 5 bases at V and 15 bases at J, leaving 13 bases unmatched. CDR1 and CDR2 (germline): SGHVS, FQNEAQ. For the CDR3, the DNA is TGTGCCAGCAGCCCGAGGGGGCAGGGTGGGGGGTTCTTC. Protein product: CASSPRGQGGGFF.

J is TRBJ1-2 and V is TRBV5-1, with a weak D call TRBD1 (5 bases). This CDR3 region has 13 residues. V lost 0 bases to trimming and J lost 10 bases, with 13 bases between them. The germline gives CDR1 SGHRS, CDR2 YFSETQ. CDR3 residues: CASSLGPGVDYTF. As DNA, the CDR3 is TGCGCCAGCAGCTTGGGGCCGGGGGTAGACTACACCTTC.

Concerning this clone itself: The junction departs from germline at one end; a sequencing error may be responsible. The gene calls are TRBV28 and TRBJ1-4; no firm D call. The germline CDR1 and CDR2 sequences are MDHEN and SYDVKM. The CDR3 is 15 residues long. CDR3 sequence (DNA): TGTGCCAGCAGGTTATTGGGAGCAACTAATGAAAAACTGTTTTTT. Translating it yields CASRLLGATNEKLFF.

The chain links TRBV5-1 to TRBJ2-1; no clear D. Trimming shortened V by 9 bases and J by 9 bases, and 25 bases separated the two germline ends. Germline V gives CDR1 SGHRS, CDR2 YFSETQ. The CDR3 has 15 residues. Here the CDR3 DNA reads TGCGCCACCAAAGTGGGCGCAATGCCTCTGGGTGAGCAGTTCTTC. Protein product: CATKVGAMPLGEQFF.

The rearrangement uses TRBV5-6 and TRBJ2-7, with D perhaps matching TRBD1 (6 bases). This CDR3 has 14 amino acids. V was clipped by 4 bases and J by 2 bases, with 13 bases between them. The germline V gene encodes CDR1 SGHDT and CDR2 YYEEEE. DNA for the CDR3: TGTGCCAGCAGCACGGACAGACTCACCTACGAGCAGTACTTC. Translation gives CASSTDRLTYEQYF.

The chain is built from TRBV5-1 and TRBJ2-6; 8 nucleotides align to TRBD1. CDR3 length: 15 residues. The junction had 2 bases not matched to a gene; V was cut back by 4 bases and J by 2 bases. Germline CDR1 is SGHRS and CDR2 is YFSETQ. The CDR3 loop reads CASSQDRAGANVLTF. The CDR3 DNA reads TGCGCCAGCAGCCAGGACAGGGCTGGGGCCAACGTCCTGACTTTC.

V is TRBV27 and J is TRBJ2-7; 8 bases align to TRBD2. CDR1 is MNHEY, CDR2 SMNVEV, per germline (reference sequence). V lost 5 bases to trimming and J lost 2 bases; unmatched junction nucleotides: 5. The CDR3 runs to 14 residues. The CDR3 DNA follows: TGTGCCAGCAGTGGAGTAGCGGGGACCTACGAGCAGTACTTC. Encoded protein: CASSGVAGTYEQYF.

This clone came up a few times. The chain carries TRBV4-1 and TRBJ1-1, with D possibly TRBD1 on 6 matching bases. Trimming took 2 bases from V and 1 from J, leaving 8 bases between them. The CDR3 sequence is 14 residues long. From germline, CDR1 is MGHRA and CDR2 YSYEKL. The CDR3 protein is CASSQQTGNTEAFF. The CDR3 bases are TGCGCCAGCAGCCAACAGACAGGGAACACTGAAGCTTTCTTT.

The V call is TRBV18, the J call TRBJ2-1; weak D call: TRBD1 (7 bases). Germline V gene data show CDR1 as KGHSH and CDR2 as LQKENI. The V end lost 0 bases, the J end lost 0 bases, and 15 bases lay between the germline ends. CDR3 length equals 18 residues. The CDR3 DNA is TGTGCCAGCTCACCACCGAGAAACAGGGGAGGCTCCTACAATGAGCAGTTCTTC. Translation gives CASSPPRNRGGSYNEQFF.